A single sample gave rise to the 7 T cell receptor beta chains below, sequenced in a study of tumor-infiltrating lymphocytes in primary liver carcinoma. Each 20-30 mg portion of unsorted bulk tissue served as the source for co-extraction of RNA and DNA. The input was approximately 500 ng total RNA; TCR beta cDNA was made from it with a constant-region primer. Modified slightly, ARM-PCR produced TCR beta libraries over three nested multiplex PCR rounds. The first two PCR rounds, around 10 cycles each, used TRBV1-TRBV30 forward primers and a C-beta reverse primer. MiXCR was run by TCRdb on the multiplex PCR reads, yielding one entry per CDR3 protein. Of roughly 100,000 distinct CDR3 sequences listed, roughly four fifths are singletons. Material: liver tumor tissue from sampling region 3. Subset meaning: tumor region T3, left-lateral pole. These receptors all come from a man aged 40-49 years with primary liver carcinoma and hepatitis B virus infection.

Remarks on this clonotype: At one end the junction does not follow the germline gene, possibly because of a read error. The V call is TRBV7-8, the J call TRBJ2-7, with 8 bases matching TRBD1. The CDR3 loop spans 12 amino acids. The germline gives CDR1 SGHVS, CDR2 FQNEAQ. This CDR3 is CVSSLQTGGLYF. The CDR3 DNA reads TGTGTCAGCAGCCTACAAACAGGGGGGCTGTACTTC.

The chain couples TRBV30 to TRBJ2-5; D might be TRBD1 or TRBD2, each matching 6 bases. From germline, CDR1 is GTSNPN and CDR2 SVGIG (reference sequence). The CDR3 has 13 residues. The CDR3 reads CTLNTRGAETQYF. The CDR3 region has the DNA TGTACCTTAAACACAAGGGGGGCAGAGACCCAGTACTTC.

Sample share makes this clonotype medium-sized. The chain recombines TRBV29-1 with TRBJ1-2; 9 positions match TRBD1. V dropped 2 bases and J dropped 3; count of bases not matched to a gene: 10. Germline V gene lookup returns CDR1 SQVTM and CDR2 ANQGSEA. The CDR3 is made up of 16 amino acids. The CDR3 DNA is TGCAGCGTTGAAAAAAGTCAGGGGGACAGGGACTATGGCTACACCTTC. Amino acid sequence: CSVEKSQGDRDYGYTF.

A remark on this clonotype: At one end, the junction sequence differs from germline, possibly due to a read error. This chain connects TRBV11-2 to TRBJ2-7, with D possibly matching TRBD1 (5 bases). Germline CDR1 is SGHAT and CDR2 is FQNNGV. This CDR3 comprises 14 residues. This CDR3 is CASISYRNSYELYF. CDR3 DNA sequence: TGTGCCAGCATCTCTTACAGGAACTCCTACGAGCTGTACTTC.

Comment on this clonotype: Relative to the germline gene, one junction end is altered; a read error may explain this. V is TRBV29-1 and J is TRBJ2-7; 12 positions match TRBD1. This CDR3 has 17 residues. CDR1 and CDR2 (germline): SQVTM, ANQGSEA. The CDR3 sequence: CSVQFSARDRGLLEQYF. DNA for the CDR3: TGCAGCGTTCAATTCTCGGCCCGGGACAGGGGGCTTCTCGAGCAGTATTTC.

This chain connects TRBV29-1 to TRBJ1-3; D is unresolved. This CDR3 spans 12 amino acids. Trimming pared 7 bases from V and 3 bases from J, leaving 10 bases between. Germline values: CDR1 SQVTM, CDR2 ANQGSEA. CDR3 sequence: CSGIGNGNTIYF. DNA for the CDR3: TGCAGCGGTATAGGTAATGGAAACACCATATATTTT.

Worth noting for this clonotype: An end of the junction does not agree with germline; a read error may underlie this. This chain connects TRBV7-8 to TRBJ2-5; D is perhaps TRBD1 or TRBD2 (5 bases each). The CDR3 length is 11 residues. The germline CDR1 and CDR2 sequences are SGHVS and FQNEAQ. CDR3 region: CASSPREIQYF. The CDR3 DNA reads as TGTGCCAGCAGCCCCAGGGAGATCCAGTACTTC.